These 10 T cell receptor beta chains originate from one sample sequenced in a study of CD8+ T cells in alopecia areata. The treatment was: oral pan-JAK inhibitor, 5-10 mg twice daily. Reverse transcribed after extraction, RNA yielded cDNA as the sequencing template. The method was immunoSEQ multiplex PCR; TCRdb's version includes in-frame clones alone and lacks a portion of them. The sample contains fewer than 200,000 clones, 58% of which appear only once. Specimen: CD8+ T cells sorted from blood, collected at week 24, from a patient treated with tofacitinib. These receptors came from a human donor with alopecia areata.

The chain is built from TRBV5-6 and TRBJ2-7; 12 nucleotides match TRBD1. The V segment lost 6 bases and the J segment 6 bases; nucleotides outside the gene matches: 7. Germline lookup yields CDR1 SGHDT and CDR2 YYEEEE. CDR3 length: 14 residues. The CDR3 here is CASIPGQGAFEQYF. The DNA of the CDR3 is TGTGCCAGCATACCGGGACAGGGGGCATTCGAGCAGTACTTC.

V and J are TRBV27 and TRBJ1-2, with D possibly being TRBD1 (6 bases). In germline, CDR1 is MNHEY, CDR2 SMNVEV (reference sequence). The V and J ends lost 5 bases and 7 bases respectively, with 11 bases between them. This CDR3 is 12 amino acids long. This CDR3 is CASSASGVGYTF. The CDR3 nucleotides read TGTGCCAGCAGTGCCTCAGGGGTTGGCTACACCTTC.

This clone was seen more than once but under ten times. The rearrangement links TRBV7-9 to TRBJ1-1, with D unresolved. This CDR3 region has 15 residues. The V end was cut by 5 bases, the J end by 0 bases, with 13 bases between. Germline assignment: CDR1 SEHNR and CDR2 FQNEAQ (reference sequence). The CDR3 bases are TGTGCCAGCAGCCCTGGACGGAATATGAACACTGAAGCTTTCTTT. It is translated as CASSPGRNMNTEAFF.

Turning to this clone: One junction end disagrees with the germline gene, perhaps due to a read error. The chain couples TRBV7-7 to TRBJ2-5; D gene uncertain. Per germline, CDR1 SSHAT and CDR2 FNYEAQ (reference sequence). The CDR3 contains 14 residues. Here the CDR3 reads CASSTGTLAQTQYF. The CDR3 DNA reads as TGTGCTAGCAGCACCGGCACCCTCGCCCAGACCCAGTACTTC.

The J gene is TRBJ1-2, the V gene TRBV5-1, with D tentatively TRBD1 (6 bases). Germline V gene data show CDR1 as SGHRS and CDR2 as YFSETQ. This CDR3 is built from 15 residues. Between the trimmed V and J ends, which lost 4 bases and 4 bases, there was a span of 17 bases. This CDR3 reads CASSRTGTGFYGYTF. The CDR3 DNA reads as TGCGCCAGCAGCCGGACGGGAACAGGGTTCTATGGCTACACCTTC.

A remark on this clone: At the DNA level, this CDR3 is encoded by other sequences in the same sample as well. The rearrangement joins TRBV4-1 to TRBJ1-1; D possibly corresponds to TRBD1 (5 bases). Trimming pared 4 bases from V and 2 bases from J, leaving 8 bases between. The CDR3 extends over 13 amino acids. The germline gives CDR1 MGHRA, CDR2 YSYEKL. CDR3 nucleotide sequence: TGCGCCAGCAGCCCTCAGGGCAACACTGAAGCTTTCTTT. As protein: CASSPQGNTEAFF.

This chain joins TRBV7-9 and TRBJ2-5, with 8 positions matching TRBD2. V shed 4 bases, J shed 5 bases, and the junction held 9 bases outside the gene matches. This CDR3 comprises 15 residues. Germline values: CDR1 SEHNR, CDR2 FQNEAQ (reference sequence). In DNA, the CDR3 is TGTGCCAGCAGCTCCGGGACTAGTGTCGGTGAGACCCAGTACTTC. This translates into CASSSGTSVGETQYF.

This chain links TRBV28 with TRBJ1-2; D gene uncertain. Germline V lookup: CDR1 MDHEN, CDR2 SYDVKM. V was pared by 5 bases and J by 7 bases, with 17 bases between. This CDR3 is 14 amino acids long. The CDR3 DNA is TGTGCCAGCAGTCCCGACTCCGAAGGGAGTGGCTACACCTTC. Translation gives CASSPDSEGSGYTF.

The chain has TRBV14 and TRBJ1-1; D not resolved. Germline assignment: CDR1 SGHDN and CDR2 FVKESK. The CDR3 extends over 13 amino acids. V was shortened by 1 base and J by 6 bases, with 9 bases between the two germline ends. The CDR3, as DNA: TGTGCCAGCAGCCAAGCAGCGTCTGCTGAAGCTTTCTTT. Translated: CASSQAASAEAFF.

The chain employs TRBV25-1 and TRBJ1-6; possibly TRBD1 for D (6 bases). The CDR3 sequence is 13 residues long. Looked up from germline, CDR1 is MGHDK and CDR2 is SYGVNS. Trimming took 5 bases from V and 7 from J, leaving 9 bases between them. This chain's CDR3 is CASSSQGNSPLHF. CDR3 DNA sequence: TGTGCCAGCAGTAGTCAGGGGAATTCACCCCTCCACTTT.